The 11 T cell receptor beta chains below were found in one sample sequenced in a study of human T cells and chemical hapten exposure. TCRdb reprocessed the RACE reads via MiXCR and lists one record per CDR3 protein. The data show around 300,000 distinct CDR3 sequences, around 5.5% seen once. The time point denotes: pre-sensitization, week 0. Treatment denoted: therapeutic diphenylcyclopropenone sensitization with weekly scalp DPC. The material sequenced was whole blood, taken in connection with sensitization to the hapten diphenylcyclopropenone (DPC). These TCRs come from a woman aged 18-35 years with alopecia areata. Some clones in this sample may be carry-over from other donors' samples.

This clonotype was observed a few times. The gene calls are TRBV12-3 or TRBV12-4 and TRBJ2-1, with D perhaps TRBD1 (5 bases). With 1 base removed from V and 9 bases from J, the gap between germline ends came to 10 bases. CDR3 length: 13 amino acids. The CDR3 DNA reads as TGTGCCAGCAGTTTAGTAAGGGGAAGTGAGCAGTTCTTC. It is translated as CASSLVRGSEQFF.

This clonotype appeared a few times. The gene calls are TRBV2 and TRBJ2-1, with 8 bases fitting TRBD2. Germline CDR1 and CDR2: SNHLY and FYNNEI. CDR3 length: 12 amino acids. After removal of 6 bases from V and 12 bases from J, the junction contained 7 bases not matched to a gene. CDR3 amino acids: CASSLSREGQFF. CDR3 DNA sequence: TGTGCCAGCAGCCTATCTCGGGAGGGGCAGTTCTTC. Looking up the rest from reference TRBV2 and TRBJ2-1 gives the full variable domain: EPEVTQTPSHQVTQMGQEVILRCVPISNHLYFYWYRQILGQKVEFLVSFYNNEISEKSEIFDDQFSVERPDGSNFTLKIRSTKLEDSAMYFCASSLSREGQFFGPGTRLTVL.

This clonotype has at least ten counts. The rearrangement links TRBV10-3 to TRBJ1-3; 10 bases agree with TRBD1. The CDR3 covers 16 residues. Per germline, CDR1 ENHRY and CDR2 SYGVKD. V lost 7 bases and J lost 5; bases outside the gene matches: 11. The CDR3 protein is CAINRAGQGKRNTIYF. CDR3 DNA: TGTGCCATCAACCGGGCGGGACAGGGGAAGAGAAACACCATATATTTT.

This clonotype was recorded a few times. The CDR3 sequence is CASRKSGTPSYEQYF. The CDR3 nucleotides are TGTGCCAGCAGGAAGAGCGGGACCCCCTCCTACGAGCAGTACTTC. The V gene is TRBV12-3 or TRBV12-4, the J gene TRBJ2-7; the match to TRBD2 covers 7 bases. This CDR3 region has 15 residues. The ends lost 6 bases at V and 0 bases at J; junction bases unmatched: 8.

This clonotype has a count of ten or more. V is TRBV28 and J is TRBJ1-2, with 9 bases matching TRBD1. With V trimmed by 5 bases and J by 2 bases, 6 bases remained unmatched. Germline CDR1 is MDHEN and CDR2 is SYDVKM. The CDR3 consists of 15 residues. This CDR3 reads CASSAPGQGNYGYTF. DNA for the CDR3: TGTGCCAGCAGTGCTCCGGGACAGGGAAACTATGGCTACACCTTC.

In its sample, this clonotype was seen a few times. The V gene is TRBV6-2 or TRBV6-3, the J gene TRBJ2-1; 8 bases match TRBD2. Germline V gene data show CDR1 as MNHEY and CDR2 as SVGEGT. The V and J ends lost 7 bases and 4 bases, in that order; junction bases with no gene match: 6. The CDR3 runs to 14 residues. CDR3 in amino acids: CASTPSGGYNEQFF. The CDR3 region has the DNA TGTGCCAGCACGCCGTCGGGGGGGTACAATGAGCAGTTCTTC.

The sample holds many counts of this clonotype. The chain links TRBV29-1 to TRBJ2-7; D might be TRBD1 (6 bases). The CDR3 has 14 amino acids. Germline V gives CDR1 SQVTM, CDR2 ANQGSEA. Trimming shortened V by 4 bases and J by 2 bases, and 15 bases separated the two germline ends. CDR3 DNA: TGCAGCGTTGTTACCCGGGACATTACCTACGAGCAGTACTTC. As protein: CSVVTRDITYEQYF.

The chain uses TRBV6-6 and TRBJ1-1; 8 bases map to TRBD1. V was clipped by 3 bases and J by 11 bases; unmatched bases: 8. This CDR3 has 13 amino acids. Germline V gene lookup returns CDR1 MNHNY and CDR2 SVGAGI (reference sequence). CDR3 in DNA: TGTGCCAGCAGTTATCAGGGGGCTTTCTGGGCTTTCTTT. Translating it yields CASSYQGAFWAFF.

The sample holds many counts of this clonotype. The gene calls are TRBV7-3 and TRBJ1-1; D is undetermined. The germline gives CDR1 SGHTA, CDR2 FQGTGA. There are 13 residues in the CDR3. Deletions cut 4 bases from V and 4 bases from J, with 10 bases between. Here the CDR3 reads CASSSRTGTEAFF. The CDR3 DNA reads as TGTGCCAGCAGCTCTCGGACCGGCACTGAAGCTTTCTTT.

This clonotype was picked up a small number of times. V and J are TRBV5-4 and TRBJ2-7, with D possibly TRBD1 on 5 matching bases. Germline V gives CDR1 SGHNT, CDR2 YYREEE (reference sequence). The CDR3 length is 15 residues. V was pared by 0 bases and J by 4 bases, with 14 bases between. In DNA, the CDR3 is TGTGCCAGCAGCTTGGGCTCGGACACCTTATACGAGCAGTACTTC. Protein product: CASSLGSDTLYEQYF.

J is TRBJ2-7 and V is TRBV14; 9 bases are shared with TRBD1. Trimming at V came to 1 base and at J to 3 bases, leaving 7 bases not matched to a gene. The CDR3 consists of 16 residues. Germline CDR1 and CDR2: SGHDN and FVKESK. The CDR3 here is CASSQGPPGQGYEQYF. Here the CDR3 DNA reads TGTGCCAGCAGCCAAGGCCCTCCGGGACAGGGCTACGAGCAGTACTTC.